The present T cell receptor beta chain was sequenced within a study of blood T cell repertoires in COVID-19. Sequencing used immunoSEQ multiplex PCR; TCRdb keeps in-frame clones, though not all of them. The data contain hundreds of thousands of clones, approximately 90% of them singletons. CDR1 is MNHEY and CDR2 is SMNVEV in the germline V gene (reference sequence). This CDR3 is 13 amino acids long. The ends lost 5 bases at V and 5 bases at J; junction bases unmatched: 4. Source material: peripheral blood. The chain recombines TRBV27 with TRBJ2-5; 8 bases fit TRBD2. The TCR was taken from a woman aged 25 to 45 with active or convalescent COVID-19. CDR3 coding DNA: TGTGCCAGCAGTCCCATAGCGGGGGAGACCCAGTACTTC. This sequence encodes CASSPIAGETQYF.